These T cell receptor beta chains were read from a single sample in a study of cytomegalovirus exposure and HLA in healthy donors. The table came from immunoSEQ multiplex PCR; TCRdb's copy has only in-frame clones and leaves some out. The profile shows 250,000 to 350,000 clones, about nine tenths of them singletons. The material sequenced was PBMCs. The receptor source for this set is a man aged 35 to 55 in good health and CMV-seropositive. Both conserved end residues are part of each CDR3. The D gene is left open where the match is weak. Clone size is not always given. Where it is, it says once, few, many or a class for expanded clones.

size: -
D: -
V: TRBV12-1
J: TRBJ1-2
length: 14
DNA: TGTGCCAGCAGCTTTTCGGACAGGGAACATGGCTACACCTTC
CDR3: CASSFSDREHGYTF

size: -
D: -
V: TRBV7-9
J: TRBJ2-5
length: 15
DNA: TGTGCCAGCAGCTTAGGCAGGGCGTACCAAGAGACCCAGTACTTC
CDR3: CASSLGRAYQETQYF

size: -
D: -
V: TRBV14
J: TRBJ1-1
length: 12
DNA: TGTGCCAGCAGCCAAGAAGGCCGGGGGGCTTTCTTT
CDR3: CASSQEGRGAFF

size: few
D: TRBD1
V: TRBV13
J: TRBJ1-2
length: 15
DNA: TGTGCCAGCAGCCCCCGAGGACAGGAAGGATATGGCTACACCTTC
CDR3: CASSPRGQEGYGYTF

size: -
D: TRBD1
V: TRBV10-3
J: TRBJ2-5
length: 14
DNA: TGTGCCATCAGTGAACGGGACAGTCAAGAGACCCAGTACTTC
CDR3: CAISERDSQETQYF

size: -
D: -
V: TRBV4-3
J: TRBJ1-4
length: 11
DNA: TGCGCCAGCAGCCAAACTCGAGAACTGTTTTTT
CDR3: CASSQTRELFF

size: -
D: TRBD2
V: TRBV30
J: TRBJ2-1
length: 13
DNA: TGTGCCTGGAAAAGCGGGGGACACAATGAGCAGTTCTTC
CDR3: CAWKSGGHNEQFF

size: -
D: -
V: TRBV21-1
J: TRBJ2-1
length: 16
DNA: TGTGCCAGCAGCAAAGAAAGGACTAGCGACCACAATGAGCAGTTCTTC
CDR3: CASSKERTSDHNEQFF

size: once
D: TRBD2
V: TRBV5-1
J: TRBJ2-3
length: 16
DNA: TGCGCCAGCAGCGGGGGACTAGCGCCTTACACAGATACGCAGTATTTT
CDR3: CASSGGLAPYTDTQYF

size: -
D: TRBD2
V: TRBV28
J: TRBJ2-1
length: 18
DNA: TGTGCCAGCAGCACCCTCGGGGGAAGCGGGAGGGCCATTGGCGAGCAGTTCTTC
CDR3: CASSTLGGSGRAIGEQFF

size: -
D: TRBD1
V: TRBV2
J: TRBJ2-4
length: 16
DNA: TGTGCCAGCAGTCGGGACAGGGCGCTAGCCAAAAACATTCAGTACTTC
CDR3: CASSRDRALAKNIQYF

size: -
D: TRBD2
V: TRBV28
J: TRBJ2-5
length: 17
DNA: TGTGCCAGCAGTTCCGCGCCGGGACTAGCGACGCAAGAGACCCAGTACTTC
CDR3: CASSSAPGLATQETQYF

size: -
D: TRBD1
V: TRBV5-1
J: TRBJ2-7
length: 14
DNA: TGCGCCAGCAGCTATGGTCAGCAGGGGGACGAGCAGTACTTC
CDR3: CASSYGQQGDEQYF

size: -
D: -
V: TRBV7-3
J: TRBJ2-1
length: 15
DNA: TGTGCCAGCAGCTTAGCGGCAAGCTCCTACAATGAGCAGTTCTTC
CDR3: CASSLAASSYNEQFF

size: -
D: TRBD1
V: TRBV5-4
J: TRBJ1-3
length: 15
DNA: TGTGCCAGCAGCCTAGGGGGCGCATCAGGAAACACCATATATTTT
CDR3: CASSLGGASGNTIYF

size: -
D: -
V: TRBV11-3
J: TRBJ2-5
length: 14
DNA: TGTGCCAGCAGCTTAGAGGCGGGCCAAGAGACCCAGTACTTC
CDR3: CASSLEAGQETQYF

size: -
D: -
V: TRBV6-5
J: TRBJ2-7
length: 12
DNA: TGTGCCAGCAGTTACAGGGGCTACGAGCAGTACTTC
CDR3: CASSYRGYEQYF

size: -
D: -
V: TRBV2
J: TRBJ2-1
length: 11
DNA: TGTGCCAGCAGTGAGGGCAGAGTGGTGTTCTTC
CDR3: CASSEGRVVFF

size: -
D: TRBD1
V: TRBV27
J: TRBJ2-5
length: 14
DNA: TGTGCCAGCAGTCTCCACAGGGGCCAAGAGACCCAGTACTTC
CDR3: CASSLHRGQETQYF

size: -
D: TRBD2
V: TRBV7-3
J: TRBJ2-1
length: 14
DNA: TGTGCCAGCAGCCAGAGCGGGAGTGGGAATGAGCAGTTCTTC
CDR3: CASSQSGSGNEQFF

size: -
D: -
V: TRBV7-9
J: TRBJ1-6
length: 13
DNA: TGTGCCAGCAGCTTAGTGGGGGCGCGGGTCCTCCACTTT
CDR3: CASSLVGARVLHF

size: -
D: -
V: TRBV6-1
J: TRBJ2-1
length: 15
DNA: TGTGCCAGCAGTGACCTGGCGGGCTCCTACAATGAGCAGTTCTTC
CDR3: CASSDLAGSYNEQFF

size: -
D: TRBD1
V: TRBV27
J: TRBJ1-3
length: 17
DNA: TGTGCCAGCAGTGGACAGGGAGACCTTAGGTCTGGAAACACCATATATTTT
CDR3: CASSGQGDLRSGNTIYF

size: -
D: TRBD2
V: TRBV28
J: TRBJ2-7
length: 16
DNA: TGTGCCAGCAGTTTAGTGGGTAGCGGGAGGATCAACGAGCAGTACTTC
CDR3: CASSLVGSGRINEQYF

size: -
D: TRBD1
V: TRBV11-2
J: TRBJ2-7
length: 12
DNA: TGTGCCAGCAGCCCCACAGGGGTCGAGCAGTACTTC
CDR3: CASSPTGVEQYF

size: -
D: -
V: TRBV5-1
J: TRBJ2-2
length: 14
DNA: TGCGCCAGCAGCTTCGAAGCTAACACCGGGGAGCTGTTTTTT
CDR3: CASSFEANTGELFF

size: -
D: TRBD1
V: TRBV19
J: TRBJ2-7
length: 14
DNA: TGTGCCAGTAGGCCCGGGACAGGGAGGTTCGAGCAGTACTTC
CDR3: CASRPGTGRFEQYF

size: -
D: TRBD1
V: TRBV18
J: TRBJ2-2
length: 18
DNA: TGTGCCAGCTCACGCCTCGCCTACCTACAGGGGGCGTCAGGGGAGCTGTTTTTT
CDR3: CASSRLAYLQGASGELFF

size: -
D: TRBD1
V: TRBV7-3
J: TRBJ2-1
length: 16
DNA: TGTGCCAGCAGCTTAAGCCCGGGACAGGGATACAATGAGCAGTTCTTC
CDR3: CASSLSPGQGYNEQFF

size: -
D: -
V: TRBV10-2
J: TRBJ1-1
length: 15
DNA: TGCGCCAGCAGTGGGTTCACAGGGTTGAACACTGAAGCTTTCTTT
CDR3: CASSGFTGLNTEAFF

size: -
D: -
V: TRBV6-5
J: TRBJ2-5
length: 13
DNA: TGTGCCAGCAGTAGGAGGGACCAAGAGACCCAGTACTTC
CDR3: CASSRRDQETQYF

size: -
D: -
V: TRBV5-5
J: TRBJ2-5
length: 15
DNA: TGTGCCAGCAGCTTGCGGTCTCCCTTTCAAGAGACCCAGTACTTC
CDR3: CASSLRSPFQETQYF

size: -
D: -
V: TRBV9
J: TRBJ1-3
length: 14
DNA: TGTGCCAGCGCCCCAGGGGCTTCTGGAAACACCATATATTTT
CDR3: CASAPGASGNTIYF

size: -
D: TRBD2
V: TRBV7-2
J: TRBJ2-7
length: 16
DNA: TGTGCCAGCAGCTTAAGGATTGGGACTAGCGTATACGGGCAGTACTTC
CDR3: CASSLRIGTSVYGQYF